The clone carrying this T cell receptor beta chain was found many times. Its antigen is as yet unknown. This specimen belongs to a study of T-cell memory formation after mild COVID-19. The study's findings and limits: Mostly located in CM and EM were contracting CD4+ clones, with contracting CD8+ clones located in EMRA.

One entry per CDR3 protein, called by TCRdb with MiXCR from the 5' RACE reads. The sample shows 200,000 to 250,000 distinct CDR3 sequences, over 7.5% of them seen only once. The ends were cut back, 7 bases at V and 0 bases at J, with 15 bases in the middle. This CDR3 spans 14 amino acids. CDR1 is DFQATT and CDR2 is SNEGSKA in the germline V gene (reference sequence). The receptor was isolated from a man younger than 35 who had mild COVID-19 (a few samples of this study predate the infection). Cell type and time point are not known. J is TRBJ1-2 and V is TRBV20-1, with unresolved D. Sequencing used PBMCs or a T cell subset sorted from them (not recorded which). CDR3 coding DNA: TGCAGTGTGAGCAGGCAGGAGGCTAACTATGGCTACACCTTC. Residues: CSVSRQEANYGYTF.